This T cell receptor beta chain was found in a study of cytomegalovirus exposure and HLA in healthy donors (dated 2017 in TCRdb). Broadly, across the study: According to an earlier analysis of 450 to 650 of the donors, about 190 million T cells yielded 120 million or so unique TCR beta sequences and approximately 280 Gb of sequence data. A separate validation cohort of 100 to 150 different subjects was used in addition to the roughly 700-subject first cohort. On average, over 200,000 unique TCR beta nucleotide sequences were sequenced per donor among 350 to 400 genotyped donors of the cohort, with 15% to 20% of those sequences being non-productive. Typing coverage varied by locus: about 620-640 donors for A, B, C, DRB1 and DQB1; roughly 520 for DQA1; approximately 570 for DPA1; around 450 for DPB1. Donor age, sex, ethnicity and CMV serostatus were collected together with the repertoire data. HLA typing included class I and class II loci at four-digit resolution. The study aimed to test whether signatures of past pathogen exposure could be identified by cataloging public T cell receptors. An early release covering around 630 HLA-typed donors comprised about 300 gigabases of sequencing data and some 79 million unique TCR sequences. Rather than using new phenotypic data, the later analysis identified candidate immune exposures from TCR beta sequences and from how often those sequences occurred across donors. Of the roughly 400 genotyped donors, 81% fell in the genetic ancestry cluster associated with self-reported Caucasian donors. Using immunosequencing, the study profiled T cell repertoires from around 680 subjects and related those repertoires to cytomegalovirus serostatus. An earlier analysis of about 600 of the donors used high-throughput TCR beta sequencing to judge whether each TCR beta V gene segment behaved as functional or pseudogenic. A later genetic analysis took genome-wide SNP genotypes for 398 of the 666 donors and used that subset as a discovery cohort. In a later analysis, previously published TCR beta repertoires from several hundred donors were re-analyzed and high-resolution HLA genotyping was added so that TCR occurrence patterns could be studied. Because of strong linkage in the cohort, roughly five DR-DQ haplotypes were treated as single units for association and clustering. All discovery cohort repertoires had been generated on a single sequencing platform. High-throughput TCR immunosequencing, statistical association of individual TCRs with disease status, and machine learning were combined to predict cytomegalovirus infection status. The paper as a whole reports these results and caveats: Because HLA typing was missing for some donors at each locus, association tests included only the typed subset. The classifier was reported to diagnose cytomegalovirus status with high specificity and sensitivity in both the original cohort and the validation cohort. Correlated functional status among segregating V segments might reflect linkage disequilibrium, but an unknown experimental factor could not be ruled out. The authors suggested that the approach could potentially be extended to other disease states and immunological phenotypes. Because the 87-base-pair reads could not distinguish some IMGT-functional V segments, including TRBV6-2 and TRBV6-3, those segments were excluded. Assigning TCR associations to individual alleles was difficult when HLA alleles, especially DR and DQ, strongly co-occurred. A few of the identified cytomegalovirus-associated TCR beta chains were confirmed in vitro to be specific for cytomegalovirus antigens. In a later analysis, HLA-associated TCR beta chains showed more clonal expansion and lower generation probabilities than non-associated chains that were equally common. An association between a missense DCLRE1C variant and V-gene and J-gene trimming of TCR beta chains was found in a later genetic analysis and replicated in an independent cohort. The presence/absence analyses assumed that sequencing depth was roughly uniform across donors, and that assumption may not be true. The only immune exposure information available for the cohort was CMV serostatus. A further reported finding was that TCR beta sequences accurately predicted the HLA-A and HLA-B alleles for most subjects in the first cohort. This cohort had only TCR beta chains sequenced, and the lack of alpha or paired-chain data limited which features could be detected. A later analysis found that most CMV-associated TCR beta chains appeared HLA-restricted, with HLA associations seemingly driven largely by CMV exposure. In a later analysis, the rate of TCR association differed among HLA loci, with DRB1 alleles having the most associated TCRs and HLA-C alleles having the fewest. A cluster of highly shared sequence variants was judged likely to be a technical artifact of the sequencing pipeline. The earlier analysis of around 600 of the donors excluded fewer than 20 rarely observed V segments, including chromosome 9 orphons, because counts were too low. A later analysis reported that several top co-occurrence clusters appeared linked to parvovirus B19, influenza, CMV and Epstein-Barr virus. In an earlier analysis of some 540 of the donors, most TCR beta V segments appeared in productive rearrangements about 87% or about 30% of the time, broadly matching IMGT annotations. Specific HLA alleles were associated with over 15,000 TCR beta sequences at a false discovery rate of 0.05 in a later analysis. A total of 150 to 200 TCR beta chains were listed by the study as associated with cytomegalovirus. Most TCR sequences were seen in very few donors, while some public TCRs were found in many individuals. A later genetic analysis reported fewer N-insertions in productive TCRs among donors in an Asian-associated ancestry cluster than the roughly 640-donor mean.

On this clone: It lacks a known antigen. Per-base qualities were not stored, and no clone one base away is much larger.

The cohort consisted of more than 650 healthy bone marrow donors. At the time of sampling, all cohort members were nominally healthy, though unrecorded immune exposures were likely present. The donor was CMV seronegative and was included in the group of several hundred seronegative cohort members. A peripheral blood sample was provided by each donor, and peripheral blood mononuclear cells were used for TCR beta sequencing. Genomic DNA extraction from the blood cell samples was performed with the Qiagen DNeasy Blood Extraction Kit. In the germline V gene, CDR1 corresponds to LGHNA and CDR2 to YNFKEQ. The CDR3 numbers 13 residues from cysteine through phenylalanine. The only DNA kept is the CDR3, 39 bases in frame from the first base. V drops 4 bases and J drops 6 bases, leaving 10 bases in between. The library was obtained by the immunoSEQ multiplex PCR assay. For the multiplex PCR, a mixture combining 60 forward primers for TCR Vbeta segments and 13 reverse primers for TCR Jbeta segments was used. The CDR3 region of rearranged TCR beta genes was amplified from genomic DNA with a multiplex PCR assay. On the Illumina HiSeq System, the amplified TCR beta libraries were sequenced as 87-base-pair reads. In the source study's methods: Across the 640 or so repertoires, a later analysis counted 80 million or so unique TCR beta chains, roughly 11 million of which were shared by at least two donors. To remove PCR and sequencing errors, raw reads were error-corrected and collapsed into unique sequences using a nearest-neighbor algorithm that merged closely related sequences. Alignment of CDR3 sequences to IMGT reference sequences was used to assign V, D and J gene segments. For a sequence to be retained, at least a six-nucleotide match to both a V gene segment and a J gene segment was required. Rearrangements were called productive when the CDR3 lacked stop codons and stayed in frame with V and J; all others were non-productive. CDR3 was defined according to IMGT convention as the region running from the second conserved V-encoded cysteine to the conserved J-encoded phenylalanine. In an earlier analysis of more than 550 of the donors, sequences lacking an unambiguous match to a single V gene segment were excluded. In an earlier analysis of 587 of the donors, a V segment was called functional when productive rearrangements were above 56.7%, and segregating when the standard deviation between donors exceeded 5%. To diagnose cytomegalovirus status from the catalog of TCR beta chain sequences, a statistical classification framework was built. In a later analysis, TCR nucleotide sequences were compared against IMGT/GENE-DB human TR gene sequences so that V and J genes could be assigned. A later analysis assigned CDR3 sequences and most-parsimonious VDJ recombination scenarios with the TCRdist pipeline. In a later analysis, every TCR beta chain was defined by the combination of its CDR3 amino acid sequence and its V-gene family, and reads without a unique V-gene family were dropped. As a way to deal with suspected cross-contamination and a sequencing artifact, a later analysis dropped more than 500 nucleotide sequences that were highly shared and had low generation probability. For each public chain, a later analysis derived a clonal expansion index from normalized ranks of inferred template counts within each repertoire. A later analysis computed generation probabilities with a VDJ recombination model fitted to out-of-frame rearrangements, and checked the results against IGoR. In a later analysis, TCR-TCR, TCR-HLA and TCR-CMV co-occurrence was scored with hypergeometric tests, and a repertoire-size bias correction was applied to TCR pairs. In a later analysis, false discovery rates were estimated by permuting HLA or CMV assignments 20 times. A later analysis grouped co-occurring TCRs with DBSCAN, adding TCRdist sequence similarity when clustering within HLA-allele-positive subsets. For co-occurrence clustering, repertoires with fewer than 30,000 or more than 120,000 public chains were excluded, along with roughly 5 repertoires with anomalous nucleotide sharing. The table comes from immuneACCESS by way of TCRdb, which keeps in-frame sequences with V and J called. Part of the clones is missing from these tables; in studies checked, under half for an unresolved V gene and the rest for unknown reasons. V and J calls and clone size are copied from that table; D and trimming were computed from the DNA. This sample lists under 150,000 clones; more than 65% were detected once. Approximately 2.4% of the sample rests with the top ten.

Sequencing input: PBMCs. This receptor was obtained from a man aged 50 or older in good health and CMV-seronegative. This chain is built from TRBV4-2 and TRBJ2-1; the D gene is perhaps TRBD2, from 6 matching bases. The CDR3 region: CASSRGSGNEQFF. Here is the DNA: TGTGCCAGCAGCCGGGGTAGCGGCAATGAGCAGTTCTTC.